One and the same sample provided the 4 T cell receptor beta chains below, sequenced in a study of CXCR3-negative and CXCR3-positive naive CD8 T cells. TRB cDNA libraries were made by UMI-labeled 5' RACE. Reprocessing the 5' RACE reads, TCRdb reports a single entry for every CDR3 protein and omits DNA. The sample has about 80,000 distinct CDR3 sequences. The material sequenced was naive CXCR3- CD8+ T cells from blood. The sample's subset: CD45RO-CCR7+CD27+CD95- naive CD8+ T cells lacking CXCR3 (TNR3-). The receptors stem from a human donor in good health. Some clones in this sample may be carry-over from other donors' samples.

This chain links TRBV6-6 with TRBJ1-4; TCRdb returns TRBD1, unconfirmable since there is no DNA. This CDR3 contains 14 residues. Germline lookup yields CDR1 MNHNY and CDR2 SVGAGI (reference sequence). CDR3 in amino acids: CASSWTGPNEKLFF.

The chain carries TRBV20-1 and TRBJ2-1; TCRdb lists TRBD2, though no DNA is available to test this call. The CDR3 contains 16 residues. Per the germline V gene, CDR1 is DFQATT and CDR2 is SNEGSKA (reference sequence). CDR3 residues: CSARDLRRVSYNEQFF.

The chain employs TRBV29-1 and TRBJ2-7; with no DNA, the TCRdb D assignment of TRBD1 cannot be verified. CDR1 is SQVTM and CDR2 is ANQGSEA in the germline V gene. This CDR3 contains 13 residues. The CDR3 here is CSVGQGSSYEQYF.

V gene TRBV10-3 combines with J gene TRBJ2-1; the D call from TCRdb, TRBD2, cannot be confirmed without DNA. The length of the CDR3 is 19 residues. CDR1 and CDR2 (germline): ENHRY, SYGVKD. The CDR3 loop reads CAISEMWLAAGADYNEQFF.